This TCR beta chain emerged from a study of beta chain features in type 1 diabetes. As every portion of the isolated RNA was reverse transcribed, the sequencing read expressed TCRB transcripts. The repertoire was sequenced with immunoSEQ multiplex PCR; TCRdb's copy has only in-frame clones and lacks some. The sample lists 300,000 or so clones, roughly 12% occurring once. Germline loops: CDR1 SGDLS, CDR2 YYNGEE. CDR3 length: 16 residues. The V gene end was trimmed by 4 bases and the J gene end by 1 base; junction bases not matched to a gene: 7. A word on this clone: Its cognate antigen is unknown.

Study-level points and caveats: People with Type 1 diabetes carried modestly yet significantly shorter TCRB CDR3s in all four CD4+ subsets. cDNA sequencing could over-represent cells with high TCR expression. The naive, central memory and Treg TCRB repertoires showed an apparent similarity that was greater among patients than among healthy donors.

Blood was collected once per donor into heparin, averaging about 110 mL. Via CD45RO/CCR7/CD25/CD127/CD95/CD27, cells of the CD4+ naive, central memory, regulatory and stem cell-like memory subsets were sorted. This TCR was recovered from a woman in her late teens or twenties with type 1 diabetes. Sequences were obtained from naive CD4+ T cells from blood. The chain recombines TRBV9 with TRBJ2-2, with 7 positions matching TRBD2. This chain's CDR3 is CASSPRGGRNTGELFF. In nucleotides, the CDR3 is TGTGCCAGCAGCCCACGAGGCGGGAGGAACACCGGGGAGCTGTTTTTT.